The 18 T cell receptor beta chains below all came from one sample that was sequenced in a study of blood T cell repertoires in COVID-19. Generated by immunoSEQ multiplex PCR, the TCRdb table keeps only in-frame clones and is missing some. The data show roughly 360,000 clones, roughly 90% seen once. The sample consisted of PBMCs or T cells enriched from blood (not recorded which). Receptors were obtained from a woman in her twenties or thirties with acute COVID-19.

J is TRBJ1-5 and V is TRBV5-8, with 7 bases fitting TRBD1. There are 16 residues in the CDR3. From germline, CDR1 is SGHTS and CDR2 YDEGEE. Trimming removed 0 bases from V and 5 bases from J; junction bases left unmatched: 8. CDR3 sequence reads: CASSLVRQGIYQPQHF. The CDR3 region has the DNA TGTGCCAGCAGCTTGGTTCGACAGGGAATATATCAGCCCCAGCATTTT.

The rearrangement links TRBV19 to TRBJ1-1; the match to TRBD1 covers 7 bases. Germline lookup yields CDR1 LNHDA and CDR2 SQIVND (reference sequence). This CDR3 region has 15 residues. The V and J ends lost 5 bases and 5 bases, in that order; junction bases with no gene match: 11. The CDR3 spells CASSGLRGGVTEAFF. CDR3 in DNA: TGTGCCAGTAGTGGACTAAGAGGGGGCGTAACTGAAGCTTTCTTT.

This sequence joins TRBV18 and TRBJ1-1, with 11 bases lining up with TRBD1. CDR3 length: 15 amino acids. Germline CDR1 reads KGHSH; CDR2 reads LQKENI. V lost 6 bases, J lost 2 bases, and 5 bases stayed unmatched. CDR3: CASSPGQGANTEAFF. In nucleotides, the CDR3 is TGTGCCAGCTCTCCAGGACAGGGGGCTAACACTGAAGCTTTCTTT.

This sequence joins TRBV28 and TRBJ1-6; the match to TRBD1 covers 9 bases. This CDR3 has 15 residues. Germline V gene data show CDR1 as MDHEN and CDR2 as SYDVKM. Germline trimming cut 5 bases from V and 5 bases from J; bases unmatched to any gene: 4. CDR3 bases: TGTGCCAGCAGTCGGCGGGACAGGGATAATTCACCCCTCCACTTT. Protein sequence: CASSRRDRDNSPLHF.

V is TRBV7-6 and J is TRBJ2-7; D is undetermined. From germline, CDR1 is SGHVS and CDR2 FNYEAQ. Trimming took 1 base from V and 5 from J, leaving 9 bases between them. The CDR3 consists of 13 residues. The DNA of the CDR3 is TGTGCCAGCAGCTTAGAGACAACGCACGAGCAGTACTTC. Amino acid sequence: CASSLETTHEQYF.

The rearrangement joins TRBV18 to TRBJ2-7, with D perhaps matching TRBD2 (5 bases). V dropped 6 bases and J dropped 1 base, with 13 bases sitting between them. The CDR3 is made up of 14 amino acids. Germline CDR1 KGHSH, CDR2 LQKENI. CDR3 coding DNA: TGTGCCAGCTCCGCCTCCCGGGGATCCTACGAGCAGTACTTC. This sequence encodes CASSASRGSYEQYF.

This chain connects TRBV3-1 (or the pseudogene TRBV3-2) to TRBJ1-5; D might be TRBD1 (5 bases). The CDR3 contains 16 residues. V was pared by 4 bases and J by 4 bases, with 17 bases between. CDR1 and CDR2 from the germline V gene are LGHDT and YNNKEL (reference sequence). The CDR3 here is CASSLTAGPENQPQHF. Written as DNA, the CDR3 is TGTGCCAGCAGCCTAACTGCGGGGCCGGAGAATCAGCCCCAGCATTTT.

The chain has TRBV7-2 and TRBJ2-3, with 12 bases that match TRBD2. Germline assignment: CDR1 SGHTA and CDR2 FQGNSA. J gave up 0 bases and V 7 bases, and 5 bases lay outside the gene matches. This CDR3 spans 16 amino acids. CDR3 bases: TGTGCCAGCACGAAACTAGCGGGGGGAAGCACAGATACGCAGTATTTT. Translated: CASTKLAGGSTDTQYF.

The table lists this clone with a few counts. CDR3 sequence: CASSGRTETGELFF. CDR3 sequence (DNA): TGTGCCAGCAGCGGGAGGACTGAAACCGGGGAGCTGTTTTTT. The rearrangement uses TRBV7-9 and TRBJ2-2; D might be TRBD2 (6 bases). Between the trimmed V and J ends, which lost 5 bases and 5 bases, there was a span of 12 bases. The germline V gene encodes CDR1 SEHNR and CDR2 FQNEAQ (reference sequence). CDR3 length: 14 residues.

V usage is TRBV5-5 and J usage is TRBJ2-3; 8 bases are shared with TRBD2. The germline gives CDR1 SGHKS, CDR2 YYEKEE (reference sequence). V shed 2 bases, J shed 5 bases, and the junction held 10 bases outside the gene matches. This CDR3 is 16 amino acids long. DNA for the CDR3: TGTGCCAGCAGCTTCGTGATCGGGGGGGCTTTAGATACGCAGTATTTT. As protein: CASSFVIGGALDTQYF.

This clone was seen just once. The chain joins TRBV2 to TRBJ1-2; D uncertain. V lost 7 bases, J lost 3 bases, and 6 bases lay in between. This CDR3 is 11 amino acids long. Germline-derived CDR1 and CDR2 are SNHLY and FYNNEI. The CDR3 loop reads CASTSDYGYTF. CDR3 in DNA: TGTGCCAGCACGTCGGACTATGGCTACACCTTC.

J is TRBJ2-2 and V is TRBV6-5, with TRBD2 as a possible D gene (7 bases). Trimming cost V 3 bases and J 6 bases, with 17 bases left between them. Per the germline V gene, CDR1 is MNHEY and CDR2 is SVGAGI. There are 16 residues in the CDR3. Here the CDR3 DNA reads TGTGCCAGCAGTTATTTAAGGGGGGGGGCGTCCGGGGAGCTGTTTTTT. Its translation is CASSYLRGGASGELFF.

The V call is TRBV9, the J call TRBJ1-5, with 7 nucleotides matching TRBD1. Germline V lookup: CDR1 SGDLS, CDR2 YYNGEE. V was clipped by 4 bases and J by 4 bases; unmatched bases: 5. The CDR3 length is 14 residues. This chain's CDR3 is CASSPGTDNQPQHF. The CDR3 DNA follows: TGTGCCAGCAGCCCCGGGACAGATAATCAGCCCCAGCATTTT.

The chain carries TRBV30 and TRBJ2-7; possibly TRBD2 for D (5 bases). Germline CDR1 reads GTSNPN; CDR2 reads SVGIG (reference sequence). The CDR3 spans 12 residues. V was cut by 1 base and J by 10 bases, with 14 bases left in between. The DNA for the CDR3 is TGTGCCTGGAGTGAAACCCGACTAAGCCAGTACTTC. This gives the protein CAWSETRLSQYF.

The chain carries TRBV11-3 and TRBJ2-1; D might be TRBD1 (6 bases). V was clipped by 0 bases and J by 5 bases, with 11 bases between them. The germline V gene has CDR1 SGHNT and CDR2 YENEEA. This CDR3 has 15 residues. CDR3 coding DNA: TGTGCCAGCAGCTTAGAGGGACAAGGCCACAATGAGCAGTTCTTC. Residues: CASSLEGQGHNEQFF. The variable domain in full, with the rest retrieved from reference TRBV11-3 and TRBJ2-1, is EAGVVQSPRYKIIEKKQPVAFWCNPISGHNTLYWYLQNLGQGPELLIRYENEEAVDDSQLPKDRFSAERLKGVDSTLKIQPAELGDSAVYLCASSLEGQGHNEQFFGPGTRLTVL.

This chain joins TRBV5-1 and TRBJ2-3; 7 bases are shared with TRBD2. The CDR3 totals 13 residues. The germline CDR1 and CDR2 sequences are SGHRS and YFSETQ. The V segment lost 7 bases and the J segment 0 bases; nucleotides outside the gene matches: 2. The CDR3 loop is CASFSGSTDTQYF. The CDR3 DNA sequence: TGCGCCAGCTTTAGCGGGAGCACAGATACGCAGTATTTT.

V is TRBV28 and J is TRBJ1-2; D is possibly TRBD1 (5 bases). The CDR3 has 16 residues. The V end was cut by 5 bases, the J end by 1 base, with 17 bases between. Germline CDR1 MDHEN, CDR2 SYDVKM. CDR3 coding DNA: TGTGCCAGCAGTCCCCCCCTTCGACAGCTTAACTATGGCTACACCTTC. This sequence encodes CASSPPLRQLNYGYTF.

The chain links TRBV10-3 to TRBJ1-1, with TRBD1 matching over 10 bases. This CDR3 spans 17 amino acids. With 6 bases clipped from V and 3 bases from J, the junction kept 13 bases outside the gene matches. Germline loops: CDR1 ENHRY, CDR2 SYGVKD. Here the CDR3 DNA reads TGTGCCATCAGGCCCGGGACAGGGGAATCGGGGGACACTGAAGCTTTCTTT. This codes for CAIRPGTGESGDTEAFF.